This T cell receptor beta chain was obtained from a study of T cells in Graves' hyperthyroidism and ophthalmopathy. Amplified TCR beta CDR3 regions derived from RNA transcripts. HTBI primers were used for first-round RT-PCR of the TCR CDR3. One entry per CDR3 protein, called by TCRdb with MiXCR from the multiplex PCR reads. The repertoire holds around 600,000 distinct CDR3 sequences, roughly 15% seen once, with 3% to 4% in the top ten. V was clipped by 3 bases and J by 4 bases, with 6 bases between them. CDR3 size: 12 residues. Germline assignment: CDR1 DFQATT and CDR2 SNEGSKA (reference sequence). This clonotype turned up a few times. Diagnoses used clinical symptoms, serum thyroxine and TRAb, thyroid ultrasound and orbital computed tomography. PBMCs were derived from more than 8 ml fresh peripheral blood.

The chain uses TRBV20-1 and TRBJ2-2; no reliable D call. The source material was blood. The sequence came from a woman in her 40s with Graves' ophthalmopathy. The CDR3 region is CSASWSTGELFF. The CDR3 DNA sequence: TGCAGTGCTAGTTGGTCCACCGGGGAGCTGTTTTTT.